This T cell receptor (beta chain) was observed in a study of CD8+ T cells in alopecia areata. The CDR3 consists of 16 residues. V lost 6 bases to trimming and J lost 0 bases, with 12 bases between them. Germline loops: CDR1 SEHNR, CDR2 FQNEAQ (reference sequence). Sorting of CD4+ cells into CD25+CD127- cells (for a few patients) was performed. It was cDNA, reverse transcribed from extracted RNA, that served as the sequencing template. This table comes from immunoSEQ multiplex PCR, and its TCRdb copy is limited to in-frame clones, with some not included. The sample carries more than 7,000 clones, 70% to 85% recorded once.

The sample consisted of CD4+ Tregs sorted from blood. This TCR derives from a human donor with alopecia areata. The chain recombines TRBV7-9 with TRBJ1-6; tentative D call: TRBD1 (6 bases). The CDR3 loop is CASRSDRTSYNSPLHF. The CDR3, as DNA: TGTGCCAGCAGGTCCGACAGGACCTCCTATAATTCACCCCTCCACTTT.